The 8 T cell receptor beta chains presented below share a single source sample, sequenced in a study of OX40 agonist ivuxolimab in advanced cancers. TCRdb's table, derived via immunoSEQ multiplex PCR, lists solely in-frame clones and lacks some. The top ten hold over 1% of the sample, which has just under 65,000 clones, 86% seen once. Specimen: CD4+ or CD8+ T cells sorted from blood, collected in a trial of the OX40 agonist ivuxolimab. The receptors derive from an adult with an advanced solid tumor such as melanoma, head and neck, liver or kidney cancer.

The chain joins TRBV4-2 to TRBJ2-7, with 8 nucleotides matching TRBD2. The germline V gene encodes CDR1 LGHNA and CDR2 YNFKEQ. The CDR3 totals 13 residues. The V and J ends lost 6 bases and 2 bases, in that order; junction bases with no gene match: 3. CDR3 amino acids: CASSRREAYEQYF. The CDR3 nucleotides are TGTGCCAGCAGTCGGCGGGAGGCCTACGAGCAGTACTTC.

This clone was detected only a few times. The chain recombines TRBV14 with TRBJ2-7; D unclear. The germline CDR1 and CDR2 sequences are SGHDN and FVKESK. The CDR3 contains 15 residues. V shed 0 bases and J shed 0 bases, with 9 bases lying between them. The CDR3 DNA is TGTGCCAGCAGCCAAGACCCAGGAAGCTCCTACGAGCAGTACTTC. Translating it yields CASSQDPGSSYEQYF.

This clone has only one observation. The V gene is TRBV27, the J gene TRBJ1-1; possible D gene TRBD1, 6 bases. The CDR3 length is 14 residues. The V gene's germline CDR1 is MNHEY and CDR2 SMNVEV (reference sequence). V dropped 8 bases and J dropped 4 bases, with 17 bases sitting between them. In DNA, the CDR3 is TGTGCCAGCGGACCGGGGAACAGGGCCACTGAAGCTTTCTTT. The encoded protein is CASGPGNRATEAFF.

The CDR3 protein is CASSYSQFSGNTIYF. Here the CDR3 DNA reads TGTGCCAGCAGTTACAGTCAGTTCTCTGGAAACACCATATATTTT. This sequence joins TRBV6-5 and TRBJ1-3; D remains ambiguous. The CDR3 has 15 residues. V was pared by 2 bases and J by 0 bases, with 8 bases between. Looked up from germline, CDR1 is MNHEY and CDR2 is SVGAGI.

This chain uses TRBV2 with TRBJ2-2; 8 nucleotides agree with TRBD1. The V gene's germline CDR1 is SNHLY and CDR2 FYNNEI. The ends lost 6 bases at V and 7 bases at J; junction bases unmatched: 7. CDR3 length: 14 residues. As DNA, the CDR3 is TGTGCCAGCAGACCCGGACAGGGTTTCGGGGAGCTGTTTTTT. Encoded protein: CASRPGQGFGELFF.

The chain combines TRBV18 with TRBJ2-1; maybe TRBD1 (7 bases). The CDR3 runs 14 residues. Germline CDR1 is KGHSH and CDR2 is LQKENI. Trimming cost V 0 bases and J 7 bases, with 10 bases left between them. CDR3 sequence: CASSPPEGANEQFF. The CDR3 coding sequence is TGTGCCAGCTCACCACCGGAGGGGGCTAATGAGCAGTTCTTC.

In DNA form, the CDR3 reads TGTGCCAGCAGCGATCGGGACAGGGGTGGCTACACCTTC. It specifies CASSDRDRGGYTF. The gene calls are TRBV7-8 and TRBJ1-2; TRBD1 aligns across 10 bases. The CDR3 consists of 13 residues. The junction had 4 bases not matched to a gene; V was cut back by 5 bases and J by 7 bases. The germline gives CDR1 SGHVS, CDR2 FQNEAQ.

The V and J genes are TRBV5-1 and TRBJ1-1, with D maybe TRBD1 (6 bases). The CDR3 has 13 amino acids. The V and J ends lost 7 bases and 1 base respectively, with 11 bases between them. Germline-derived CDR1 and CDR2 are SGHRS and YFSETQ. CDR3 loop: CASALGGNTEAFF. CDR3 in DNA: TGCGCCAGCGCATTAGGGGGGAACACTGAAGCTTTCTTT.